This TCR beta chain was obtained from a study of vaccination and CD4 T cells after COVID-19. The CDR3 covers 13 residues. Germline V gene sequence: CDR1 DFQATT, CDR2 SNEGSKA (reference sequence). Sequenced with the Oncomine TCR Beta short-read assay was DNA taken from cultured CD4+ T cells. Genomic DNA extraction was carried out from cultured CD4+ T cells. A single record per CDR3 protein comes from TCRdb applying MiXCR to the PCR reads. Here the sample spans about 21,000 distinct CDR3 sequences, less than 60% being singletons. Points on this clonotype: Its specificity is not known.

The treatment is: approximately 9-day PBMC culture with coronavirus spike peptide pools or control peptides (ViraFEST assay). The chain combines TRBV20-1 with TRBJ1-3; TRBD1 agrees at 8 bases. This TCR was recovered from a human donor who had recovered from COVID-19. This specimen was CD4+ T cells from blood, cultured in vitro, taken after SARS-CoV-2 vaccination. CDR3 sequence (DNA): TGCAGCGCAAGGACAGGGACCGGAAACACCATATATTTT. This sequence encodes CSARTGTGNTIYF.